The clone carrying this T cell receptor beta chain was seen at least ten times. This record comes from a study of T cell repertoires in cytomegalovirus infection. This CDR3 comprises 13 residues. The V and J ends lost 7 bases and 6 bases respectively, with 15 bases between them. Germline V gene data show CDR1 as SEHNR and CDR2 as FQNEAQ (reference sequence). MiXCR, run by TCRdb on the reads, gives a single entry per CDR3 protein. The data contain about 530,000 distinct CDR3 sequences, 26% of them singletons. The chain is built from TRBV7-9 and TRBJ1-1, with D uncertain. This receptor was identified in a human donor in good health (CMV status not recorded). Some clones in this sample may be carry-over from other donors' samples. The sample taken for sequencing was PBMCs. CDR3 sequence reads: CASTQAADAEAFF. For the CDR3, the DNA is TGTGCCAGCACCCAAGCGGCTGACGCTGAAGCTTTCTTT.